These T cell receptor beta chains were read from a single sample in a study of blood T cell repertoires in COVID-19. Profiled with immunoSEQ multiplex PCR; TCRdb holds only in-frame clones, not every one. The sample holds about 250,000 clones, about four fifths seen once. Material for sequencing was PBMCs or T cells enriched from blood (not recorded which). These receptors came from a man aged 45-65 years who had recovered from COVID-19. CDR3s include the opening cysteine and the closing phenylalanine or tryptophan. A D gene is named only where the DNA matches it firmly. Clone size is given for some rows only: seen once, a few or many times, or a class if the clone is expanded.

clone size: .; V gene: TRBV6-2/TRBV6-3; D gene: TRBD1; J gene: TRBJ1-6; CDR3 DNA: TGTGCCAGCAGTTACTCGCGGACAGGATCGGTCTGGTCACCCCTCCACTTT; CDR3 protein: CASSYSRTGSVWSPLHF
clone size: once; V gene: TRBV19; D gene: .; J gene: TRBJ1-3; CDR3 DNA: TGTGCCAGTAGTAAGCCAAAAGGGGGCTCTGGAAACACCATATATTTT; CDR3 protein: CASSKPKGGSGNTIYF
clone size: .; V gene: TRBV11-3; D gene: .; J gene: TRBJ2-2; CDR3 DNA: TGTGCCAGCAGCCCACGGGGGTCAGCTAACACCGGGGAGCTGTTTTTT; CDR3 protein: CASSPRGSANTGELFF
clone size: few; V gene: TRBV28; D gene: .; J gene: TRBJ2-7; CDR3 DNA: TGTGCCAGCAGTTCCCCCCCAGACAGTTCCTACGAGCAGTACTTC; CDR3 protein: CASSSPPDSSYEQYF
clone size: few; V gene: TRBV6-7; D gene: .; J gene: TRBJ2-7; CDR3 DNA: TGTGCCAGCAGTTTGTGTGCGGAGCTCAGCTCCTACGAGCAGTACTTC; CDR3 protein: CASSLCAELSSYEQYF
clone size: once; V gene: TRBV7-9; D gene: TRBD1; J gene: TRBJ1-1; CDR3 DNA: TGTGCCAGCAGCTTGAGGGGGCGAGATACTGAAGCTTTCTTT; CDR3 protein: CASSLRGRDTEAFF
clone size: .; V gene: TRBV19; D gene: .; J gene: TRBJ1-5; CDR3 DNA: TGTGCCAGTAGTATAATGTCTAGGGGAAATCAGCCCCAGCATTTT; CDR3 protein: CASSIMSRGNQPQHF
clone size: .; V gene: TRBV7-2; D gene: .; J gene: TRBJ1-1; CDR3 DNA: TGTGCCAGCAGCCCTCGCAGGGTACGGACTGAAGCTTTCTTT; CDR3 protein: CASSPRRVRTEAFF
clone size: .; V gene: TRBV7-9; D gene: TRBD1; J gene: TRBJ1-2; CDR3 DNA: TGTGCCAGCAGCTCCGGGACAGGTGGGATTAACTATGGCTACACCTTC; CDR3 protein: CASSSGTGGINYGYTF
clone size: .; V gene: TRBV4-3; D gene: .; J gene: TRBJ2-3; CDR3 DNA: TGCGCCAGCAGCCAGCTTAGAGGGAGCACAGATACGCAGTATTTT; CDR3 protein: CASSQLRGSTDTQYF
clone size: .; V gene: TRBV11-3; D gene: .; J gene: TRBJ2-5; CDR3 DNA: TGTGCCAGCAGCTCGGTATGGGAGACCCAGTACTTC; CDR3 protein: CASSSVWETQYF
clone size: .; V gene: TRBV11-1; D gene: TRBD1; J gene: TRBJ1-1; CDR3 DNA: TGTGCCAGCACCTTCGGGAGGGGGCATGACACTGAAGCTTTCTTT; CDR3 protein: CASTFGRGHDTEAFF
clone size: .; V gene: TRBV3-1/TRBV3-2; D gene: TRBD2; J gene: TRBJ2-5; CDR3 DNA: TGTGCCAGCAGCCAAGAGGTGGAGGGGCTGGTTGCGGGAGGGCTACGAGAGACCCAGTACTTC; CDR3 protein: CASSQEVEGLVAGGLRETQYF
clone size: .; V gene: TRBV10-3; D gene: TRBD1; J gene: TRBJ1-1; CDR3 DNA: TGTGCCATCAGTGACAGGGGGCTGGGAACTGAAGCTTTCTTT; CDR3 protein: CAISDRGLGTEAFF
clone size: .; V gene: TRBV12-5; D gene: .; J gene: TRBJ2-7; CDR3 DNA: TGTGCTAGTGGTTTGGTACAGGACTCCTACGAGCAGTACTTC; CDR3 protein: CASGLVQDSYEQYF
clone size: once; V gene: TRBV5-1; D gene: TRBD1; J gene: TRBJ2-7; CDR3 DNA: TGCGCCAGCAGCACCCGACAGGGCAAAGCCTACGAGCAGTACTTC; CDR3 protein: CASSTRQGKAYEQYF
clone size: .; V gene: TRBV19; D gene: TRBD1; J gene: TRBJ2-7; CDR3 DNA: TGTGCCAGTAGTGACCGGACAGGGCTAACTTACGAGCAGTACTTC; CDR3 protein: CASSDRTGLTYEQYF
clone size: .; V gene: TRBV4-1; D gene: TRBD1; J gene: TRBJ2-7; CDR3 DNA: TGCGCCAGCAGCCAAGATACAGGGGGACTTCCCTACGAGCAGTACTTC; CDR3 protein: CASSQDTGGLPYEQYF
clone size: .; V gene: TRBV5-4; D gene: TRBD2; J gene: TRBJ2-2; CDR3 DNA: TGTGCCAGCAGCTCCGCGGGGGACACCGGGGAGCTGTTTTTT; CDR3 protein: CASSSAGDTGELFF
clone size: .; V gene: TRBV19; D gene: TRBD2; J gene: TRBJ2-1; CDR3 DNA: TGTGCCAGTAGTATTTTAGCGGGAGAGTTTAATGAGCAGTTCTTC; CDR3 protein: CASSILAGEFNEQFF